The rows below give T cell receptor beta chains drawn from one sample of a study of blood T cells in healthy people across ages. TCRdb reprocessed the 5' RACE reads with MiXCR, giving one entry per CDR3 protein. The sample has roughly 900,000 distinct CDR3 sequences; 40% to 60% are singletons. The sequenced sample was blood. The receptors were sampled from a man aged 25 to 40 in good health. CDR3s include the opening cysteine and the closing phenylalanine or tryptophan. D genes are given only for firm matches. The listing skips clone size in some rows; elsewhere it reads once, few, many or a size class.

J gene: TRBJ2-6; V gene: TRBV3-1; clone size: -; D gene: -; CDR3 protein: CASSQSTQANSGANVLTF; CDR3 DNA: TGTGCCAGCAGCCAGAGTACACAGGCGAACTCTGGGGCCAACGTCCTGACTTTC
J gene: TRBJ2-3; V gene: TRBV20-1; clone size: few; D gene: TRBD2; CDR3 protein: CSASRLAGGRGTDTQYF; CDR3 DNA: TGCAGTGCTAGTCGGCTAGCGGGGGGGCGGGGCACAGATACGCAGTATTTT
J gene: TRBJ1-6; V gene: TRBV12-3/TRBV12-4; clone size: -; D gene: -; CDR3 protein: CATRFGESNSPLHF; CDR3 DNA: TGTGCCACCAGGTTTGGGGAGAGTAATTCACCCCTCCACTTT
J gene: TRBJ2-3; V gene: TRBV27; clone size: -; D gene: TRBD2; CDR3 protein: CASSLFGSGGFADTQYF; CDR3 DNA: TGTGCCAGCAGTTTATTCGGTAGCGGGGGTTTCGCAGATACGCAGTATTTT
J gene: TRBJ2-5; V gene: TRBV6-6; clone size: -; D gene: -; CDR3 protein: CASSYGGRMGETQYF; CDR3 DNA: TGTGCCAGCAGTTACGGGGGGCGAATGGGAGAGACCCAGTACTTC
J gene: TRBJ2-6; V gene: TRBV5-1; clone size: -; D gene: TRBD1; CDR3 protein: CASSRSGQLGSGANVLTF; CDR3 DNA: TGCGCCAGCAGCAGGTCGGGACAGCTCGGCTCTGGGGCCAACGTCCTGACTTTC
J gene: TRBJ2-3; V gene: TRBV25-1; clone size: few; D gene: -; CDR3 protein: CASSPRTQTGTDTQYF; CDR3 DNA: TGTGCCAGCAGTCCTCGGACCCAAACTGGCACAGATACGCAGTATTTT
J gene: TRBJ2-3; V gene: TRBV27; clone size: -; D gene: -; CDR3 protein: CASTKTDTSTDTQYF; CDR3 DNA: TGTGCCAGCACCAAGACAGATACTAGCACAGATACGCAGTATTTT
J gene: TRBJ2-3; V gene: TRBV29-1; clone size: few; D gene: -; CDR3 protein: CSVAPSTDTQYF; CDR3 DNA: TGCAGCGTTGCTCCGAGCACAGATACGCAGTATTTT
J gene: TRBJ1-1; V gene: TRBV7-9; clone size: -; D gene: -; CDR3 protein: CASSPRRGYSDTEAFF; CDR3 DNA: TGTGCCAGCAGCCCGCGCAGGGGATATTCGGACACGGAAGCTTTCTTT
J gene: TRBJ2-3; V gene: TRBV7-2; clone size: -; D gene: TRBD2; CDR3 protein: CASSPSGVAADTQYF; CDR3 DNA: TGTGCCAGCAGCCCTAGCGGGGTGGCTGCAGATACGCAGTATTTT
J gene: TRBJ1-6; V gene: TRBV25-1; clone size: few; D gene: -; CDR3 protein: CASSRDGINSPLHF; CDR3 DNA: TGTGCCAGCAGTCGGGACGGTATTAATTCACCCCTCCACTTT
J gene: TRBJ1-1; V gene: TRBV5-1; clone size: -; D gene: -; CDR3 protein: CASSSGSGGTEAFF; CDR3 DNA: TGCGCCAGCAGCTCGGGGAGCGGCGGCACTGAAGCTTTCTTT
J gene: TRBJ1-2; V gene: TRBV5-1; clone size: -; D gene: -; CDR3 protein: CASSPGGDGNSYTF; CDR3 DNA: TGCGCCAGCAGCCCTGGAGGGGACGGTAATAGCTACACCTTC
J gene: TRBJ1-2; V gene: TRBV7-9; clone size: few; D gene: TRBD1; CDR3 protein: CASSVDRGSGYTF; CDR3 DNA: TGTGCCAGCAGCGTGGACAGGGGTAGTGGCTACACCTTC
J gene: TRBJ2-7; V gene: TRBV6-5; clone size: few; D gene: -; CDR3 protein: CASRLSGTGSFEQYF; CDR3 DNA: TGTGCCAGCAGACTGTCCGGGACGGGTTCTTTTGAGCAGTACTTC
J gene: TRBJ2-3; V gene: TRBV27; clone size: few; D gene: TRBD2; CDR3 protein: CASSYGTSGGRADTQYF; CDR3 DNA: TGTGCCAGCAGTTATGGGACTAGCGGGGGGAGGGCAGATACGCAGTATTTT
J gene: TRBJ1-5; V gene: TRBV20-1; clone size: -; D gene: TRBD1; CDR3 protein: CSAKKGDRYSNQPQHF; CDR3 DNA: TGCAGTGCAAAGAAGGGGGACAGGTATAGCAATCAGCCCCAGCATTTT
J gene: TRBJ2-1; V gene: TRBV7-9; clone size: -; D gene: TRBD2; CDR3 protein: CVSQTSGVMNEQFF; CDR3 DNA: TGTGTCAGCCAGACTAGCGGGGTTATGAATGAGCAGTTCTTC
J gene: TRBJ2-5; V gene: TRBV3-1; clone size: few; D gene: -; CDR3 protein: CASSRIKETQYF; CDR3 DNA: TGTGCCAGCAGCCGAATTAAGGAGACCCAGTACTTC
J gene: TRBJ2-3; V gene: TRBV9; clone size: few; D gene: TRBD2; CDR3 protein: CASRDGTSGGADTQYF; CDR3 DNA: TGTGCCAGCAGAGATGGGACTAGCGGGGGGGCGGATACGCAGTATTTT
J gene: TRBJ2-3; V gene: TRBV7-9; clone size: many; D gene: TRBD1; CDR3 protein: CASSFRDSPDTQYF; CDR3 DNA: TGTGCCAGCAGCTTCCGGGACAGCCCAGATACGCAGTATTTT
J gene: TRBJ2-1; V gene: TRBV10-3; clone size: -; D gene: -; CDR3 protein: CAISPGLPYNEQFF; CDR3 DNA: TGTGCCATCTCCCCCGGACTTCCTTACAATGAGCAGTTCTTC
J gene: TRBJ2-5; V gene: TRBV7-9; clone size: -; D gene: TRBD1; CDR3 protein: CASSARQGSTQETQYF; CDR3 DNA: TGTGCCAGCAGCGCTAGACAGGGGTCCACGCAAGAGACCCAGTACTTC
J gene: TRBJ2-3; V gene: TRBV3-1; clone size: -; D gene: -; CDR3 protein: CASSHSHTDTQYF; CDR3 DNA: TGTGCCAGCAGCCATAGTCACACAGATACGCAGTATTTT
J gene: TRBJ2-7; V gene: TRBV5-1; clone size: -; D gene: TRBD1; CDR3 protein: CAGSFGTGGSYEQYF; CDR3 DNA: TGCGCCGGCAGCTTCGGGACAGGGGGATCCTACGAGCAGTACTTC
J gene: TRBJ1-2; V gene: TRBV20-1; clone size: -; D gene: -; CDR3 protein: CSASEQGRGYTF; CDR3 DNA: TGCAGTGCCTCTGAACAGGGCCGGGGCTACACCTTC
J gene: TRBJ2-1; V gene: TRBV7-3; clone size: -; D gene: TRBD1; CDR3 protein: CASSGTGGSLTSSYNAQFF; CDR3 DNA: TGTGCCAGCAGCGGGACAGGGGGCTCTCTTACGAGCTCCTACAATGCGCAGTTCTTC
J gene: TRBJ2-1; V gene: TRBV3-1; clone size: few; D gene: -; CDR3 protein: CASSSPRGASNEQFF; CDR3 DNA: TGTGCCAGCAGCTCGCCCAGGGGCGCAAGCAATGAGCAGTTCTTC
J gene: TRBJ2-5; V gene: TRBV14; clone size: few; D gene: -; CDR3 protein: CASSHPQETQYF; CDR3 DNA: TGTGCCAGCAGCCATCCTCAAGAGACCCAGTACTTC
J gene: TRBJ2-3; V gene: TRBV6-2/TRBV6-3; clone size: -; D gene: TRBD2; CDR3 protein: CASSYLGPGGADTQYF; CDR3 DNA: TGTGCCAGCAGTTACCTCGGCCCGGGGGGGGCGGATACGCAGTATTTT
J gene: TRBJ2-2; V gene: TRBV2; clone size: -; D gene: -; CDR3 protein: CASSPRQANTGELFF; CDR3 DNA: TGTGCCAGCAGTCCCCGACAGGCGAACACCGGGGAGCTGTTTTTT
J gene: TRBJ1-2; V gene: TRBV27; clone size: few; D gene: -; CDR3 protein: CASSLSGWGGYTF; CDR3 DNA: TGTGCCAGCAGTTTATCAGGGTGGGGTGGCTACACCTTC
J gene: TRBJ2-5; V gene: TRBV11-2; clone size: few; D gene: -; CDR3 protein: CASSLMAQETQYF; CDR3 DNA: TGTGCCAGCAGCTTGATGGCACAAGAGACCCAGTACTTC
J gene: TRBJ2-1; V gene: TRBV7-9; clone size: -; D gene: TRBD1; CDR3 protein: CASSLGGQGGYNEQFF; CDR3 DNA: TGTGCCAGCAGCTTAGGGGGACAGGGAGGATACAATGAGCAGTTCTTC
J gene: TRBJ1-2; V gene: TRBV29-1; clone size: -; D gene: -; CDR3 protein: CSVDSEINGYTF; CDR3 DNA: TGCAGCGTTGACTCAGAGATAAATGGCTACACCTTC
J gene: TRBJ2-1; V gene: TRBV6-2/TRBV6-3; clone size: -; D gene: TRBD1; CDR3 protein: CASSQTGGQFF; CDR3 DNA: TGTGCCAGCAGCCAAACAGGGGGCCAGTTCTTC
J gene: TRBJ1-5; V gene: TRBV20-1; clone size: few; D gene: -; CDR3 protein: CSASPGGANNQPQHF; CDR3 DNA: TGCAGTGCTAGCCCCGGGGGCGCCAACAATCAGCCCCAGCATTTT
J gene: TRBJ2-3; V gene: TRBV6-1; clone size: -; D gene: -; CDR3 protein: CASSRKGAALDTQYF; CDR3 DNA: TGTGCCAGCAGCCGAAAGGGTGCGGCGTTGGATACGCAGTATTTT
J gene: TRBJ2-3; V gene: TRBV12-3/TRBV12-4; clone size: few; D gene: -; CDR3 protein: CASSPKGEGLDTQYF; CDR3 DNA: TGTGCCAGCAGTCCAAAGGGGGAAGGGTTAGATACGCAGTATTTT
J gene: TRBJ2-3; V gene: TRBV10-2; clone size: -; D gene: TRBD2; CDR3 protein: CASSESLLAEYTDTQYF; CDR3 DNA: TGCGCCAGCAGTGAGTCCCTACTAGCGGAATACACAGATACGCAGTATTTT
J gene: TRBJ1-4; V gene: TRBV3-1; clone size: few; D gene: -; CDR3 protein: CASSPGGHTNEKLFF; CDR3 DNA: TGTGCCAGCAGCCCCGGCGGACATACTAATGAAAAACTGTTTTTT
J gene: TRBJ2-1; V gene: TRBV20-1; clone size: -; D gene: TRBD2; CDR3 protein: CSARRGLARYNEQFF; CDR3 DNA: TGCAGTGCTCGGCGAGGACTAGCGAGATACAATGAGCAGTTCTTC
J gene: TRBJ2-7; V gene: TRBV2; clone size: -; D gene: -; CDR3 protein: CASKRYSQSSYEQYF; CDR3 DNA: TGTGCCAGCAAAAGATACAGTCAATCCTCCTACGAGCAGTACTTC
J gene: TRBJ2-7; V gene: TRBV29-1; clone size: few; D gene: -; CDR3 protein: CSVEDRRSSYEQYF; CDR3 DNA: TGCAGCGTTGAAGATCGGCGGAGCTCCTACGAGCAGTACTTC
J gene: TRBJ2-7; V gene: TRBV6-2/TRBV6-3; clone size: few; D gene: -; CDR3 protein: CASGRTVYEQYF; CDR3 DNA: TGTGCCAGCGGCCGCACAGTCTACGAGCAGTACTTC
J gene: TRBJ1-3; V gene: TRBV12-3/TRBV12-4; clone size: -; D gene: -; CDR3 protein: CASSTSGRGHTIYF; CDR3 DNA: TGTGCCAGCAGTACCTCCGGGAGAGGCCACACCATATATTTT
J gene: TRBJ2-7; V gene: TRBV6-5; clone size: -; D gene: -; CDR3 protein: CASSYSPGHTYEQYF; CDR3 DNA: TGTGCCAGCAGTTACTCTCCGGGACATACCTACGAGCAGTACTTC
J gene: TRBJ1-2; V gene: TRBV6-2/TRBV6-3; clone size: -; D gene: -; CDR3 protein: CASSYADRNYGYTF; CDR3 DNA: TGTGCCAGCAGTTACGCCGACAGAAACTATGGCTACACCTTC
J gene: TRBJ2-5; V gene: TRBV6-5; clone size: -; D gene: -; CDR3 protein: CASSYVSLSRKQYF; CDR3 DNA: TGTGCCAGCAGTTACGTCTCACTCTCCCGGAAGCAGTACTTC
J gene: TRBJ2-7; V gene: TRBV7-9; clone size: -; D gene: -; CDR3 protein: CASSSLGGSEQYF; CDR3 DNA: TGTGCCAGCAGCTCCCTGGGGGGCTCCGAGCAGTACTTC
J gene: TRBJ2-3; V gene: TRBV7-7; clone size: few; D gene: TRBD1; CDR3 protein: CASSPGTGSDTQYF; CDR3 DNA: TGTGCTAGCAGCCCAGGGACAGGGTCTGATACGCAGTATTTT
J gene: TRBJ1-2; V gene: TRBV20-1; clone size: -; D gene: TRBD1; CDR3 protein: CSASRQGADGYTF; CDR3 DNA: TGCAGTGCTAGTCGACAGGGGGCAGATGGCTACACCTTC
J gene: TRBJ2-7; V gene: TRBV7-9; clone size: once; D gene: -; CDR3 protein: CASSSVGENYEQYF; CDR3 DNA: TGTGCCAGCAGCTCCGTAGGGGAGAACTACGAGCAGTACTTC